These T cell receptor beta chains were read from a single sample in a study of Ad26.COV2.S vaccination and SARS-CoV-2 variants. Clones were read by immunoSEQ multiplex PCR, and TCRdb kept only the in-frame ones, dropping some. The repertoire holds some 290,000 clones, with around 84% as singletons. Specimen: peripheral blood, collected in a trial of Ad26.COV2.S vaccine versus placebo. The source of these receptors is a person between 18 and 65 years old who received the Ad26.COV2.S COVID-19 vaccine or a placebo. Both conserved end residues are part of each CDR3. D genes are given only for firm matches. Clone size is given for some rows only: seen once, a few or many times, or a class if the clone is expanded.

NA	TRBJ2-7	TRBV6-4	NA	CASSDSMTGLYSYEQYF	TGTGCCAGCAGTGACTCGATGACCGGGCTGTACTCCTACGAGCAGTACTTC
TRBD2	TRBJ2-1	TRBV11-2	NA	CASSSTSGFYNEQFF	TGTGCCAGCAGCTCTACTAGCGGGTTCTACAATGAGCAGTTCTTC
NA	TRBJ2-4	TRBV30	NA	CAWGYRGAKNIQYF	TGTGCCTGGGGATATCGTGGGGCCAAAAACATTCAGTACTTC
NA	TRBJ1-2	TRBV5-1	NA	CASSSDIYGYTF	TGCGCCAGCAGCTCGGACATCTATGGCTACACCTTC
NA	TRBJ2-7	TRBV2	NA	CASSAKGTALTYEQYF	TGTGCCAGCAGTGCAAAGGGGACTGCCCTTACCTACGAGCAGTACTTC
TRBD1	TRBJ2-7	TRBV23-1	once	CASKGGQGDYEQYF	TGCGCCAGCAAGGGGGGACAGGGGGACTACGAGCAGTACTTC
NA	TRBJ2-7	TRBV2	NA	CASSETRAEQYF	TGTGCCAGCAGTGAAACCCGTGCAGAGCAGTACTTC
NA	TRBJ1-6	TRBV7-2	once	CASSLDFTLHF	TGTGCCAGCAGCTTAGATTTCACCCTCCACTTT
TRBD1	TRBJ1-2	TRBV3-1/TRBV3-2	NA	CASRLGQGQGGYTF	TGTGCCAGCAGACTGGGACAGGGGCAAGGGGGCTACACCTTC
NA	TRBJ1-2	TRBV25-1	once	CASSDSGPVYGYTF	TGTGCCAGCAGTGACTCGGGACCCGTTTATGGCTACACCTTC
TRBD1	TRBJ1-1	TRBV7-9	once	CASSLGPTQGGNTEAFF	TGTGCCAGCAGCTTAGGGCCCACTCAGGGGGGGAACACTGAAGCTTTCTTT
TRBD1	TRBJ1-1	TRBV7-9	NA	CASSLSGQGNTEAFF	TGTGCCAGCAGCTTATCAGGACAGGGGAACACTGAAGCTTTCTTT
NA	TRBJ1-1	TRBV9	NA	CASSAFDGAYTEAFF	TGTGCCAGCAGCGCGTTTGATGGGGCTTACACTGAAGCTTTCTTT
NA	TRBJ2-1	TRBV5-4	NA	CATSGISYNEQFF	TGTGCCACCAGTGGGATCTCCTACAATGAGCAGTTCTTC
NA	TRBJ2-7	TRBV7-2	NA	CASSPRPNYEQYF	TGTGCCAGCAGCCCCAGACCGAACTACGAGCAGTACTTC
NA	TRBJ2-3	TRBV25-1	NA	CASSESTPTQARDTQYF	TGTGCCAGCAGTGAATCGACCCCCACCCAAGCTCGGGATACGCAGTATTTT
TRBD1	TRBJ1-4	TRBV30	NA	CAWSVQGAGEKLFF	TGTGCCTGGAGTGTACAGGGGGCGGGTGAAAAACTGTTTTTT
TRBD1	TRBJ1-6	TRBV7-8	NA	CASSLARGQAPLHF	TGTGCCAGCAGCTTAGCAAGGGGGCAGGCACCCCTCCACTTT
TRBD2	TRBJ2-7	TRBV3-1/TRBV3-2	NA	CASSRGGSSSYEQYF	TGTGCCAGCAGCCGGGGGGGGTCGAGCTCCTACGAGCAGTACTTC
NA	TRBJ1-1	TRBV9	NA	CASSARGKNTEAFF	TGTGCCAGCAGCGCCAGGGGAAAGAACACTGAAGCTTTCTTT
NA	TRBJ1-3	TRBV7-2	NA	CASSLGSANSGNTIYF	TGTGCCAGCAGCTTAGGGTCGGCGAACTCTGGAAACACCATATATTTT
NA	TRBJ1-2	TRBV7-6	NA	CASRAAGSPYGYTF	TGTGCCAGCCGCGCGGCGGGGTCCCCCTATGGCTACACCTTC
NA	TRBJ1-5	TRBV12-3/TRBV12-4	NA	CASSFMEGQPQHF	TGTGCCAGCAGTTTTATGGAGGGTCAGCCCCAGCATTTT
TRBD1	TRBJ1-3	TRBV30	NA	CAWSQTGHGNTIYF	TGTGCCTGGAGCCAGACAGGGCACGGAAACACCATATATTTT
TRBD2	TRBJ2-1	TRBV24-1	NA	CATSGVAGGYNEQFF	TGTGCCACCAGTGGGGTAGCGGGGGGATACAATGAGCAGTTCTTC
TRBD2	TRBJ2-7	TRBV5-1	NA	CASSLEGTAGGSYEQYF	TGCGCCAGCAGCTTGGAAGGGACTGCGGGGGGGTCCTACGAGCAGTACTTC
TRBD1	TRBJ1-2	TRBV3-1/TRBV3-2	NA	CASSSTTGARGYGYTF	TGTGCCAGCAGCTCCACTACAGGGGCCCGAGGCTATGGCTACACCTTC
NA	TRBJ2-5	TRBV4-2	NA	CASSQVKTAQETQYF	TGTGCCAGCAGCCAAGTTAAGACAGCCCAAGAGACCCAGTACTTC
TRBD1	TRBJ1-6	TRBV18	NA	CASSPRDRDNSPLHF	TGTGCCAGCTCACCACGGGACAGAGATAATTCACCCCTCCACTTT
NA	TRBJ2-2	TRBV7-3	NA	CASSPRGGGGNTGELFF	TGTGCCAGCAGCCCCCGAGGAGGGGGGGGGAACACCGGGGAGCTGTTTTTT
TRBD1	TRBJ2-7	TRBV5-6	NA	CASSSGTGGYEQYF	TGTGCCAGCAGCTCCGGGACAGGGGGCTACGAGCAGTACTTC
NA	TRBJ1-6	TRBV18	NA	CASSRGEGSPLHF	TGTGCCAGCTCACGCGGCGAGGGATCACCCCTCCACTTT
NA	TRBJ1-6	TRBV6-2/TRBV6-3	NA	CASSPWQGRYNSPLHF	TGTGCCAGCAGTCCCTGGCAGGGACGCTATAATTCACCCCTCCACTTT
NA	TRBJ2-2	TRBV25-1	NA	CASTESTGSNTGELFF	TGTGCCAGCACTGAGAGTACCGGTTCGAACACCGGGGAGCTGTTTTTT
NA	TRBJ1-2	TRBV19	few	CASSPRTDSYGYTF	TGTGCCAGTAGTCCCCGGACAGACAGCTATGGCTACACCTTC